Shown below are 8 T cell receptor beta chains from a single sample sequenced in a study of human T cells and chemical hapten exposure. Time point given: pre-sensitization, week 0. Treatment noted: therapeutic diphenylcyclopropenone sensitization with weekly scalp DPC. The study extracted total RNA from unfractionated whole blood. From the RACE reads, TCRdb called clonotypes with MiXCR, one entry per CDR3 protein. The sample has about 55,000 distinct CDR3 sequences, approximately 10% seen once. The sequencing used whole blood, collected in connection with sensitization to the hapten diphenylcyclopropenone (DPC). These receptors all come from a woman aged 30 to 39 with alopecia areata. Some clones in this sample may be carry-over from other donors' samples.

The V and J genes are TRBV6-1 and TRBJ2-7; 9 positions agree with TRBD2. Germline V gene data show CDR1 as MNHNS and CDR2 as SASEGT. The V and J ends lost 3 bases and 2 bases, in that order; junction bases with no gene match: 8. The CDR3 runs to 16 residues. CDR3 protein: CASSESSGDFPYEQYF. The CDR3 DNA reads as TGTGCCAGCAGTGAGTCTAGCGGGGATTTCCCCTACGAGCAGTACTTC.

The chain combines TRBV7-9 with TRBJ1-2; D not certain. CDR1 and CDR2 (germline): SEHNR, FQNEAQ (reference sequence). Trimming removed 2 bases from V and 5 bases from J, with 12 bases in between. CDR3 length: 14 residues. The CDR3 coding sequence is TGTGCCAGCAGCTTATCTATGGAAGGGTATGGCTACACCTTC. It specifies CASSLSMEGYGYTF.

V usage is TRBV12-3 or TRBV12-4 and J usage is TRBJ2-7; unclear D gene. Trimming stripped 8 bases from V and 3 bases from J, with 8 bases between. The CDR3 totals 11 residues. CDR3 residues: CASRKHYEQYF. The DNA for the CDR3 is TGTGCCAGCCGTAAACACTACGAGCAGTACTTC.

This clonotype was counted ten times or more. V usage is TRBV4-2 and J usage is TRBJ2-3, with D unresolved. CDR3 length: 18 residues. Germline loops: CDR1 LGHNA, CDR2 YNFKEQ. V lost 2 bases, J lost 4 bases, and 22 bases lay in between. The CDR3 DNA reads TGTGCCAGCAGCCAATCGCCAGGCATGGAGAACAGAGCAGATACGCAGTATTTT. This translates into CASSQSPGMENRADTQYF.

This clonotype was found many times. The chain carries TRBV4-3 and TRBJ2-6; 9 positions match TRBD1. CDR3 length equals 16 residues. Germline assignment: CDR1 LGHNA and CDR2 YSLEER. After removal of 0 bases from V and 8 bases from J, the junction contained 5 bases not matched to a gene. CDR3 protein: CASSQDPGTGSNVLTF. The DNA for the CDR3 is TGCGCCAGCAGCCAAGACCCCGGGACAGGGTCCAACGTCCTGACTTTC.

This clonotype has ten or more counts. CDR3 protein: CSARPQGSGGYEQYF. The CDR3 DNA sequence: TGCAGTGCTAGACCCCAGGGTAGCGGCGGGTACGAGCAGTACTTC. V is TRBV20-1 and J is TRBJ2-7; D is possibly TRBD2 (6 bases). This CDR3 contains 15 residues. V lost 2 bases and J lost 4, with 18 bases in between. Germline CDR1 is DFQATT and CDR2 is SNEGSKA (reference sequence).

The V and J genes are TRBV20-1 and TRBJ1-6; D is unclear. The CDR3 totals 10 residues. V lost 1 base, J lost 10 bases, and 2 bases lay in between. Germline V gives CDR1 DFQATT, CDR2 SNEGSKA (reference sequence). CDR3 nucleotide sequence: TGCAGTGCTAGAGGGTCACCCCTCCACTTT. This gives the protein CSARGSPLHF.

This clonotype was seen only a few times. The CDR3 coding sequence is TGTGCCAGCAGCCCCGGGACAGCAAGAACCTACGAGCAGTACTTC. This sequence encodes CASSPGTARTYEQYF. The chain employs TRBV7-2 and TRBJ2-7, with 7 bases that match TRBD1. This CDR3 is 15 amino acids long. CDR1 is SGHTA and CDR2 is FQGNSA in the germline V gene. Trimming cost V 5 bases and J 2 bases; bases outside gene matches: 9. The variable domain in full, completed from reference TRBV7-2 and TRBJ2-7, reads GAGVSQSPSNKVTEKGKDVELRCDPISGHTALYWYRQSLGQGLEFLIYFQGNSAPDKSGLPSDRFSAERTGGSVSTLTIQRTQQEDSAVYLCASSPGTARTYEQYFGPGTRLTVT.